The rows below give T cell receptor beta chains drawn from one sample of a study of cytomegalovirus exposure and HLA in healthy donors. TCRdb's table, derived via immunoSEQ multiplex PCR, lists solely in-frame clones and lacks some. The sample has roughly 100,000 clones, roughly three fifths seen once; the top ten hold 4.5% to 5%. The sample was PBMCs. The origin of the receptors is a human donor in good health. CDR3s include the opening cysteine and the closing phenylalanine or tryptophan. A D gene is named only where the DNA matches it firmly. The listing skips clone size in some rows; elsewhere it reads once, few, many or a size class.

TRBJ1-1	-	-	TRBV12-5	CASGLINSPGQTNTEAFF	TGTGCTAGTGGTTTGATAAACAGCCCGGGACAAACGAACACTGAAGCTTTCTTT
TRBJ2-5	-	few	TRBV28	CASSFQASRETQYF	TGTGCCAGCAGTTTTCAGGCATCCCGGGAGACCCAGTACTTC
TRBJ2-7	-	-	TRBV21-1	CASSKLRRDNEQYF	TGTGCCAGCAGCAAACTGAGAAGGGACAACGAGCAGTACTTC
TRBJ2-3	-	-	TRBV5-4	CASRLTSTSTDTQYF	TGTGCCAGCAGGCTCACGAGTACTAGCACAGATACGCAGTATTTT
TRBJ2-1	TRBD2	-	TRBV5-1	CASSFGLAGGNEQFF	TGCGCCAGCAGCTTTGGGCTAGCGGGAGGGAATGAGCAGTTCTTC
TRBJ2-7	-	-	TRBV2	CASSEVGGAYEQYF	TGTGCCAGCAGTGAAGTGGGGGGAGCTTACGAGCAGTACTTC
TRBJ2-1	TRBD2	-	TRBV5-5	CASSLAKSRTSGIWYNEQFF	TGTGCCAGCAGCTTGGCCAAGTCGCGGACTAGCGGTATCTGGTACAATGAGCAGTTCTTC
TRBJ2-2	TRBD2	few	TRBV6-4	CASSRLAGGTNTGELFF	TGTGCCAGCAGCAGACTAGCGGGAGGAACGAACACCGGGGAGCTGTTTTTT
TRBJ2-5	TRBD1	-	TRBV5-6	CASSLGTGRETQYF	TGTGCCAGCAGCTTGGGGACAGGGAGGGAGACCCAGTACTTC
TRBJ1-1	-	few	TRBV6-1	CAKDEDGFRGTEAFF	TGTGCCAAAGACGAAGACGGCTTCCGAGGCACTGAAGCTTTCTTT